This TCR beta chain was sequenced for a study of Ad26.COV2.S vaccination and SARS-CoV-2 variants. Overall study context: Ad26.COV2.S given intramuscularly, once or twice 56 days apart.

The data were produced by immunoSEQ multiplex PCR, yet TCRdb's version contains in-frame clones alone and is incomplete. The table shows a few hundred thousand clones, with about nine tenths occurring only once. Of note for this clone: No antigen is known for it.

Study outcomes and limitations: People who got the vaccine had more spike-specific TCR breadth than people who got placebo. Whether participants received vaccine or placebo, their non-spike TCR breadth was similar.

Treatment denoted: roughly 18 received Ad26.COV2.S at low or high dose, single or two shots; about 5 received placebo; per-sample allocation not given. It was on day 63 after the first vaccine or placebo injection that samples were taken. V trimming: 0 bases; J trimming: 8 bases; junction bases outside the gene matches: 6. Germline assignment: CDR1 SGHNT and CDR2 YYREEE (reference sequence). The CDR3 consists of 15 residues. Sequenced here: peripheral blood, sampled in a trial of Ad26.COV2.S vaccine versus placebo. The V call is TRBV5-4, the J call TRBJ1-4; 8 bases line up with TRBD1. This sequence was found in a person between 18 and 65 years old who received the Ad26.COV2.S COVID-19 vaccine or a placebo. The CDR3 nucleotides read TGTGCCAGCAGCTTGGCCTCAGGGGGCCAGGAAAAACTGTTTTTT. This encodes CASSLASGGQEKLFF.